The T cell receptor (beta chain) described here comes from a study of shared clonotypes between healthy human individuals. The naive CD8 population came from CD45RO-negative cells selected for CCR7, without terminally differentiated effector memory CD45RA+ cells. Those who donated, Caucasian adults without exception, all lived in Nashville, Tennessee. Findings of the study overall: Compared with memory subsets, naive subsets generally had larger estimated richness. An effect of sequencing depth on clonotype sharing among donors was expected.

Each replicate PCR on the sorted subsets used 150 to 200 ng DNA (about 30,000 T cell genomes). Method: immunoSEQ multiplex PCR; TCRdb's copy keeps in-frame clones and lacks some. Of just over 2,000,000 clones listed, approximately 95% are singletons. From germline, CDR1 is SNHLY and CDR2 FYNNEI. The CDR3 totals 12 residues. V shed 5 bases, J shed 13 bases, and the junction held 11 bases outside the gene matches. Regarding this clone: What it recognizes is unknown.

The receptor's source is a man aged 18 to 35 in good health. Sequencing used naive CD8+ T cells sorted from blood. The gene calls are TRBV2 and TRBJ2-7, with 7 bases lining up with TRBD1. This CDR3 reads CASSPVVTGKYF. CDR3 sequence (DNA): TGTGCCAGCAGTCCTGTGGTGACAGGGAAATACTTC.